Sequencing of this T cell receptor beta chain was carried out in a study of T-cell memory formation after mild COVID-19. Study information: Largely donor-specific TCR clusters were found.

The study's findings and limits: SARS-CoV-2 specificity of second-wave clones peaking day 37 was unconfirmed. That cross-reactive memory joined was suggested by some responding clones appearing in pre-infection memory.

TCRdb re-analysed the 5' RACE reads in MiXCR, keeping a single row per CDR3 protein. This sample has tens of thousands of distinct CDR3 sequences, with around 15% found just once. This clonotype was observed a few times. Its antigen remains unknown. This receptor was obtained from a young man who had mild COVID-19 (a few samples of this study predate the infection). Cell type and time point are not known. Source material: PBMCs or a T cell subset sorted from them (not recorded which).

The CDR3 nucleotides are TGTGCCAGCAGCGTTCTCCTAGGGAGAGAAGAGACCCAGTACTTC. It yields the protein CASSVLLGREETQYF. The chain links TRBV9 to TRBJ2-5, with a tentative D call TRBD2 (5 bases). Germline V gives CDR1 SGDLS, CDR2 YYNGEE. The CDR3 runs 15 residues. Trimming left V 2 bases short and J 3 bases short, with 14 bases between.